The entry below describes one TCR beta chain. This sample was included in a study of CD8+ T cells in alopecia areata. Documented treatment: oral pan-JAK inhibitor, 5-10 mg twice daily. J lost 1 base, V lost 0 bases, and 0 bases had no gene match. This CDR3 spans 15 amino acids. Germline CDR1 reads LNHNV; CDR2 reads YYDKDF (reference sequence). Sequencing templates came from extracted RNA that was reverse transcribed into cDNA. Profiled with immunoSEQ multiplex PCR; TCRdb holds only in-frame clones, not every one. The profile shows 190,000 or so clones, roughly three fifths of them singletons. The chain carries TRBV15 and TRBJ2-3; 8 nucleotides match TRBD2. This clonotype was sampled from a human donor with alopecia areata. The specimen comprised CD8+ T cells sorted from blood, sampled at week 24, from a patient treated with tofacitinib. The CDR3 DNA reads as TGTGCCACCAGCAGAGAGCGGGGGGGCACAGATACGCAGTATTTT. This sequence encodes CATSRERGGTDTQYF.